This T cell receptor (beta chain) is from a study of blood T cell repertoires in COVID-19. For the study at large: Spain, Italy and the United States supplied samples that represented acute and convalescent COVID-19. PBMCs, B-cell-depleted T cells, or T cells provided the cDNA or gDNA that made up the material.

In the study's own analysis: Estimation of nucleated cell counts was performed using reference gene primer amplification. Profiling relied on immunoSEQ multiplex PCR, and the TCRdb table lists in-frame clones only, not all of them. Clonal size and the V and J genes are those of that table, whereas D and trimming came from the DNA. Among more than 200,000 clones, around 88% were seen once, and the ten largest hold roughly 7.8%. The CDR3 consists of 17 residues. V lost 4 bases and J 9 bases, leaving 27 bases between the germline ends. In germline, CDR1 is SGDLS, CDR2 YYNGEE. This clonotype was obtained from a man aged 35-49 years with active or convalescent COVID-19. The sample taken for sequencing was peripheral blood. The J gene is TRBJ2-3, the V gene TRBV9; D may be TRBD2 (7 bases). The CDR3 DNA is TGTGCCAGCAGCCCTTCCTTTCGGCGGGGGCCCTCGGGGACGCAGTATTTT. Its translation is CASSPSFRRGPSGTQYF.